This T cell receptor (beta chain) came from a study of CD8 T cells in Susac syndrome. This CDR3 has 14 residues. The germline V and J ends were trimmed by 6 bases and 3 bases, with 9 bases remaining between them. Germline V gene sequence: CDR1 MNHEY, CDR2 SMNVEV (reference sequence). Random-hexamer reverse transcription was applied to 0.5 to 1 ug RNA. TCR beta CDR3 was amplified by immunoSEQ covering 54 Vbeta and 13 Jbeta. In TCRdb, the immunoSEQ multiplex PCR reads were re-called with MiXCR into one record per CDR3 protein. This sample carries under 200,000 distinct CDR3 sequences, around 94% of them seen once, and the ten largest clones take approximately 0.11%.

The TCR sequence derives from a human donor with Susac syndrome. This chain uses TRBV27 with TRBJ1-6; the D is unclear. The sample comprised CD4+ T cells from PBMCs. The CDR3 here is CASSSVLYNSPLHF. The CDR3 DNA sequence: TGTGCCAGCAGCTCGGTCCTCTATAATTCACCCCTCCACTTT.